Below, 32 T cell receptor beta chains from the same sample are listed, as sequenced in a study of shared clonotypes between healthy human individuals. Data came from immunoSEQ multiplex PCR; TCRdb stores just in-frame clones and leaves some out. Of about 820,000 clones in the sample, around 92% were seen once. Terminally differentiated effector memory CD45RA+ cells were excluded by CCR7 positive selection of CD45RO-negative cells. The sample consisted of naive CD8+ T cells sorted from blood. Receptors originate from a man aged 25 to 40 in good health.

This rearrangement joins TRBV6-4 to TRBJ1-2; D remains unclear. The CDR3 contains 11 residues. Germline V gene data show CDR1 as MRHNA and CDR2 as SNTAGT. Trimming pared 0 bases from V and 11 bases from J, leaving 7 bases between. CDR3 protein: CASSDSNLYTF. Written as DNA, the CDR3 is TGTGCCAGCAGTGACTCGAATCTTTACACCTTC.

This clone is a singleton in its sample. This sequence joins TRBV10-1 and TRBJ2-5; TRBD2 agrees at 10 bases. The V gene end was trimmed by 3 bases and the J gene end by 3 bases; junction bases not matched to a gene: 4. This CDR3 region has 15 residues. The germline V gene has CDR1 WNHNN and CDR2 SYGVQD (reference sequence). This CDR3 is CASSEGAGGEETQYF. Here the CDR3 DNA reads TGCGCCAGCAGTGAAGGAGCGGGAGGGGAAGAGACCCAGTACTTC.

V gene TRBV7-9 combines with J gene TRBJ2-2, with unresolved D. The CDR3 sequence is 15 residues long. Between the trimmed V and J ends, which lost 2 bases and 6 bases, there was a span of 13 bases. The germline V gene has CDR1 SEHNR and CDR2 FQNEAQ (reference sequence). The DNA for the CDR3 is TGTGCCAGCAGCTTACGATCAATGGCGCCCGGGGAGCTGTTTTTT. Translating gives CASSLRSMAPGELFF.

V is TRBV4-1 and J is TRBJ1-4; no clear D gene. This CDR3 is built from 13 residues. Germline V gives CDR1 MGHRA, CDR2 YSYEKL. The ends were cut back, 8 bases at V and 0 bases at J, with 7 bases in the middle. As DNA, the CDR3 is TGCGCCAGCGCGATTGCAACTAATGAAAAACTGTTTTTT. Protein sequence: CASAIATNEKLFF.

With regard to this clone: Sequence at one end of the junction differs from germline and may be a read error. The rearrangement uses TRBV28 and TRBJ1-1, with no clear D. The germline V gene has CDR1 MDHEN and CDR2 SYDVKM. This CDR3 has 13 residues. CDR3 loop: CASSPTVKTEAFF. The CDR3 DNA is TGTGCCAGCAGTCCAACAGTGAAAACTGAAGCTTTCTTT. Complete variable domain (other parts from reference TRBV28 and TRBJ1-1): DVKVTQSSRYLVKRTGEKVFLECVQDMDHENMFWYRQDPGLGLRLIYFSYDVKMKEKGDIPEGYSVSREKKERFSLILESASTNQTSMYLCASSPTVKTEAFFGQGTRLTVV.

J is TRBJ1-2 and V is TRBV6-6; D is unresolved. V was cut by 6 bases and J by 1 base, with 9 bases left in between. Germline lookup yields CDR1 MNHNY and CDR2 SVGAGI (reference sequence). The CDR3 has 13 amino acids. The CDR3 DNA is TGTGCCAGCAGCATAACAGATAACTATGGCTACACCTTC. This codes for CASSITDNYGYTF.

The rearrangement joins TRBV30 to TRBJ2-7, with 11 bases aligning to TRBD2. This CDR3 contains 14 residues. Germline assignment: CDR1 GTSNPN and CDR2 SVGIG (reference sequence). V shed 0 bases, J shed 3 bases, and the junction held 1 base outside the gene matches. The CDR3 sequence is CAWSVTSGSYEQYF. In DNA form, the CDR3 reads TGTGCCTGGAGTGTTACTAGCGGGAGCTACGAGCAGTACTTC. Full variable domain (rest looked up from reference TRBV30 and TRBJ2-7): SQTIHQWPATLVQPVGSPLSLECTVEGTSNPNLYWYRQAAGRGLQLLFYSVGIGQISSEVPQNLSASRPQDRQFILSSKKLLLSDSGFYLCAWSVTSGSYEQYFGPGTRLTVT.

This clone was counted once. The rearrangement uses TRBV4-3 and TRBJ2-2; 7 bases map to TRBD1. V was pared by 0 bases and J by 4 bases, with 8 bases of the junction left unmatched. Germline-derived CDR1 and CDR2 are LGHNA and YSLEER. The CDR3 totals 17 residues. CDR3 amino acids: CASSQDGRGRFTGELFF. The CDR3 nucleotides are TGCGCCAGCAGCCAAGATGGTAGGGGGCGCTTCACCGGGGAGCTGTTTTTT.

The chain has TRBV19 and TRBJ2-3, with D possibly matching TRBD2 (5 bases). CDR3 length: 13 amino acids. Germline CDR1 and CDR2: LNHDA and SQIVND (reference sequence). The V end lost 6 bases, the J end lost 3 bases, and 10 bases lay between the germline ends. CDR3 protein: CASSGLITDTQYF. The DNA for the CDR3 is TGTGCCAGTAGCGGACTTATAACAGATACGCAGTATTTT.

In DNA form, the CDR3 reads TGTGCCAGCACCCCAGGGTCCACCGGGGAGCTGTTTTTT. The encoded protein is CASTPGSTGELFF. The V and J genes are TRBV7-9 and TRBJ2-2; perhaps TRBD1 as D (5 bases). Trimming took off 7 bases at V and 4 bases at J, with 10 bases between the two ends. The CDR3 loop spans 13 amino acids. Germline CDR1 is SEHNR and CDR2 is FQNEAQ (reference sequence).

The rearrangement joins TRBV7-8 to TRBJ1-3, with TRBD1 matching 7 bases. Germline CDR1 SGHVS, CDR2 FQNEAQ. J was trimmed by 7 bases and V by 5 bases; bases with no gene match: 8. This CDR3 has 14 amino acids. The CDR3 bases are TGTGCCAGCAGCCCCAGTAGGGGGCAGAACACCATATATTTT. Amino acids: CASSPSRGQNTIYF. Full variable domain (missing parts from reference TRBV7-8 and TRBJ1-3): GAGVSQSPRYKVAKRGQDVALRCDPISGHVSLFWYQQALGQGPEFLTYFQNEAQLDKSGLPSDRFFAERPEGSVSTLKIQRTQQEDSAVYLCASSPSRGQNTIYFGEGSWLTVV.

The rearrangement uses TRBV7-9 and TRBJ2-3, with a tentative D call TRBD1 (6 bases). This CDR3 is built from 18 residues. Germline CDR1 reads SEHNR; CDR2 reads FQNEAQ (reference sequence). V lost 5 bases, J lost 0 bases, and 21 bases lay in between. The CDR3: CASSVIQGPSSSTDTQYF. As DNA, the CDR3 is TGTGCCAGCAGCGTAATACAGGGACCGAGTTCTAGCACAGATACGCAGTATTTT. Combining the CDR3 with reference TRBV7-9 and TRBJ2-3 gives the whole variable domain DTGVSQNPRHKITKRGQNVTFRCDPISEHNRLYWYRQTLGQGPEFLTYFQNEAQLEKSRLLSDRFSAERPKGSFSTLEIQRTEQGDSAMYLCASSVIQGPSSSTDTQYFGPGTRLTVL.

The chain has TRBV7-9 and TRBJ2-7, with TRBD2 matching 9 bases. Germline V gene sequence: CDR1 SEHNR, CDR2 FQNEAQ (reference sequence). The CDR3 runs 14 residues. The V gene end was trimmed by 3 bases and the J gene end by 5 bases; junction bases not matched to a gene: 5. Here the CDR3 reads CASSFSGSGDEQYF. The CDR3 DNA is TGTGCCAGCAGCTTTAGCGGGAGCGGCGACGAGCAGTACTTC.

This chain connects TRBV6-1 to TRBJ2-7, with TRBD2 matching 9 bases. This CDR3 has 18 amino acids. Germline V gene data show CDR1 as MNHNS and CDR2 as SASEGT. The ends lost 2 bases at V and 6 bases at J; junction bases unmatched: 17. The CDR3 DNA follows: TGTGCCAGCAGTGAAACCCCCAGGGGTAGCGGGAGACTGTGCGAGCAGTACTTC. It yields the protein CASSETPRGSGRLCEQYF.

CDR3 sequence: CASSTNGGEQFF. CDR3 nucleotides: TGTGCCAGTAGTACAAACGGGGGGGAGCAGTTCTTC. The genes are TRBV19 and TRBJ2-1; TRBD2 matches at 7 bases. CDR1 and CDR2 (germline): LNHDA, SQIVND (reference sequence). The CDR3 extends over 12 amino acids. V lost 4 bases and J lost 10; bases outside the gene matches: 4.

The V call is TRBV7-6, the J call TRBJ2-7; 9 bases agree with TRBD1. Germline values: CDR1 SGHVS, CDR2 FNYEAQ. The CDR3 sequence is 17 residues long. V lost 2 bases to trimming and J lost 3 bases; unmatched junction nucleotides: 11. The DNA for the CDR3 is TGTGCCAGCAGCTTATCCGAGGCCGGGACAGGGAACTACGAGCAGTACTTC. It translates to CASSLSEAGTGNYEQYF.

This clone was seen once. The rearrangement uses TRBV7-6 and TRBJ1-5; D gene uncertain. V shed 1 base and J shed 3 bases, with 13 bases lying between them. The CDR3 spans 16 residues. CDR1 and CDR2 (germline): SGHVS, FNYEAQ. The CDR3 sequence is CASSLESPPSNQPQHF. CDR3 coding DNA: TGTGCCAGCAGCTTAGAGTCTCCGCCGTCCAATCAGCCCCAGCATTTT. The complete variable domain, with remaining parts taken from reference TRBV7-6 and TRBJ1-5, reads GAGVSQSPRYKVTKRGQDVALRCDPISGHVSLYWYRQALGQGPEFLTYFNYEAQQDKSGLPNDRFSAERPEGSISTLTIQRTEQRDSAMYRCASSLESPPSNQPQHFGDGTRLSIL.

This clone was recorded once. The chain recombines TRBV9 with TRBJ2-2; no reliable D call. CDR3 length equals 17 residues. Germline lookup yields CDR1 SGDLS and CDR2 YYNGEE. Trimming took 2 bases from V and 5 from J, leaving 19 bases between them. The CDR3 spells CASSVSASRVSTGELFF. The DNA of the CDR3 is TGTGCCAGCAGCGTGAGCGCTTCAAGAGTTAGTACCGGGGAGCTGTTTTTT.

The chain carries TRBV6-1 and TRBJ2-7; TRBD2 agrees at 7 bases. Germline V gene lookup returns CDR1 MNHNS and CDR2 SASEGT. This CDR3 comprises 12 residues. V dropped 8 bases and J dropped 3; count of bases not matched to a gene: 4. CDR3 region: CASGGGFYEQYF. The CDR3 DNA reads as TGTGCCAGCGGGGGAGGGTTCTACGAGCAGTACTTC.

This chain uses TRBV2 with TRBJ2-5; D not resolved. With 10 bases removed from V and 3 bases from J, the gap between germline ends came to 6 bases. Germline V CDR1 and CDR2: SNHLY, FYNNEI. The CDR3 extends over 10 amino acids. The CDR3 DNA sequence: TGTGCCACTTTGAAAGAGACCCAGTACTTC. The encoded protein is CATLKETQYF.

Notes on this clone: Distinct nucleotide sequences in the sample also encode this CDR3. The rearrangement links TRBV4-1 to TRBJ2-7, with D possibly being TRBD2 (6 bases). The CDR3 consists of 12 residues. V shed 1 base and J shed 6 bases, with 7 bases lying between them. Germline V lookup: CDR1 MGHRA, CDR2 YSYEKL. CDR3 sequence reads: CASSQVGGEQYF. CDR3 DNA sequence: TGCGCCAGCAGCCAAGTCGGGGGCGAGCAGTACTTC.

V is TRBV27 and J is TRBJ2-7, with D possibly matching TRBD2 (6 bases). The CDR3 loop spans 14 amino acids. Germline assignment: CDR1 MNHEY and CDR2 SMNVEV (reference sequence). V gave up 1 base and J gave up 0 bases, with 7 bases separating them. The CDR3 here is CASSLLRGSYEQYF. The CDR3 DNA reads TGTGCCAGCAGTTTATTGCGGGGCTCCTACGAGCAGTACTTC.

About this clone itself: Within the sample, other DNA sequences also encode this same CDR3. The chain's CDR3 is CASSLGDSEAFF. Written as DNA, the CDR3 is TGTGCCAGCAGCTTAGGGGACAGTGAAGCTTTCTTT. The chain uses TRBV7-9 and TRBJ1-1, with 7 bases lining up with TRBD1. J was trimmed by 7 bases and V by 1 base; bases with no gene match: 0. This CDR3 has 12 residues. The germline CDR1 and CDR2 sequences are SEHNR and FQNEAQ (reference sequence).

The chain combines TRBV15 with TRBJ1-2; 9 bases fit TRBD1. This CDR3 has 14 amino acids. Looked up from germline, CDR1 is LNHNV and CDR2 is YYDKDF (reference sequence). V lost 0 bases, J lost 9 bases, and 5 bases stayed unmatched. CDR3 coding DNA: TGTGCCACCAGCAGAGACCCGGGACAGGGACGCTACACCTTC. Amino acids: CATSRDPGQGRYTF.

The J gene is TRBJ1-4, the V gene TRBV4-1, with no clear D. The CDR3 contains 16 residues. Germline assignment: CDR1 MGHRA and CDR2 YSYEKL. Trimming shortened V by 1 base and J by 7 bases, and 16 bases separated the two germline ends. The CDR3 region has the DNA TGCGCCAGCAGCCAAGTAGGTGTAGGGTCGGGTGAAAAACTGTTTTTT. Translating gives CASSQVGVGSGEKLFF.

Comments on this clone: Other DNA sequences in this sample translate to the same CDR3. V gene TRBV27 combines with J gene TRBJ2-1, with D possibly TRBD2 on 7 matching bases. V was shortened by 1 base and J by 8 bases, with 12 bases between the two germline ends. The CDR3 consists of 14 residues. Germline loops: CDR1 MNHEY, CDR2 SMNVEV (reference sequence). The CDR3 bases are TGTGCCAGCAGTTTATTGGGAGGGGGGGATGAGCAGTTCTTC. Amino acids: CASSLLGGGDEQFF.

The genes are TRBV28 and TRBJ2-7, with D possibly matching TRBD1 (5 bases). CDR1 is MDHEN and CDR2 is SYDVKM in the germline V gene. CDR3 length: 12 amino acids. The V gene lost 2 bases and the J gene lost 6 bases, with 8 bases spanning the gap. The CDR3 region is CASSLGGAEQYF. The CDR3 DNA follows: TGTGCCAGCAGTTTAGGTGGGGCCGAGCAGTACTTC.

The V and J genes are TRBV6-1 and TRBJ2-1; D ambiguous. Looked up from germline, CDR1 is MNHNS and CDR2 is SASEGT. This CDR3 has 16 amino acids. V was trimmed by 2 bases and J by 9 bases, leaving 20 bases between them. CDR3 sequence (DNA): TGTGCCAGCAGTGAACGCCGGGTAGGGCTCGTGGGTGAGCAGTTCTTC. As protein: CASSERRVGLVGEQFF.

The chain couples TRBV10-3 to TRBJ2-1; 9 positions match TRBD2. CDR1 is ENHRY, CDR2 SYGVKD, per germline. The V and J ends lost 9 bases and 5 bases, in that order; junction bases with no gene match: 8. The CDR3 is 14 amino acids. The CDR3 sequence: CAIQNLAGNNEQFF. The DNA of the CDR3 is TGTGCCATACAAAACCTAGCGGGAAACAATGAGCAGTTCTTC.

The gene calls are TRBV29-1 and TRBJ2-7, with D perhaps TRBD1 or TRBD2 (5 bases each). This CDR3 has 15 residues. The germline V and J ends were trimmed by 4 bases and 0 bases, with 16 bases remaining between them. Germline assignment: CDR1 SQVTM and CDR2 ANQGSEA. The CDR3: CSVGYIGAHSYEQYF. CDR3 sequence (DNA): TGCAGCGTTGGCTATATCGGGGCTCACTCCTACGAGCAGTACTTC.

A word on this clone: This sample includes further DNA sequences coding for the same CDR3. The genes are TRBV4-1 and TRBJ2-7; 7 bases are shared with TRBD1. The trim removed 3 bases at V and 4 bases at J, leaving 6 bases unmatched. Germline assignment: CDR1 MGHRA and CDR2 YSYEKL. This CDR3 is 14 amino acids long. Here the CDR3 DNA reads TGCGCCAGCAGCCAGAGACAGGGAGTGTACGAGCAGTACTTC. Its translation is CASSQRQGVYEQYF.

The chain uses TRBV19 and TRBJ2-2, with D hard to call. The germline CDR1 and CDR2 sequences are LNHDA and SQIVND (reference sequence). The CDR3 sequence is 14 residues long. Trimming took off 6 bases at V and 6 bases at J, with 14 bases between the two ends. DNA of the CDR3: TGTGCCAGTAGCAATAGGCCCCTGGCCGGGGAGCTGTTTTTT. This sequence encodes CASSNRPLAGELFF. The full variable domain, rest sourced from reference TRBV19 and TRBJ2-2, is DGGITQSPKYLFRKEGQNVTLSCEQNLNHDAMYWYRQDPGQGLRLIYYSQIVNDFQKGDIAEGYSVSREKKESFPLTVTSAQKNPTAFYLCASSNRPLAGELFFGEGSRLTVL.